This T cell receptor beta chain was recovered during a study of T-cell reconstitution after alpha-beta-depleted transplantation in children. There are a few counts of this clonotype. What it binds is unknown. The CDR3 runs 15 residues. The germline V gene has CDR1 SGHRS and CDR2 YFSETQ. Germline trimming cut 2 bases from V and 6 bases from J; bases unmatched to any gene: 7. Unique molecular identifiers were built into the TCRbeta library. Via MiXCR, TCRdb re-called the PCR reads, giving one row per CDR3 protein. The repertoire holds some 830,000 distinct CDR3 sequences, 15% to 20% seen once, with around 5% in the top ten. Broader study findings: One year post-transplant, T-cell counts and diversity were largely derived from T cells produced anew. Approximately two months post-transplant, alpha-beta T cells reportedly originated from several hundred expanded graft clones. From surviving recipient T cells and thymic progenitors came the high day-60 TCRbeta diversity observed in some patients.

The material was PBMCs, mostly from graft donor cells, obtained 360 days after TCRalphabeta/CD19-depleted stem cell transplant. The chain carries TRBV5-1 and TRBJ2-1, with 8 bases aligning to TRBD2. The TCR sequence derives from a male patient younger than 18 who had a stem cell transplant for acute lymphoblastic leukemia, so the T cells may come from the graft donor. Here the CDR3 reads CASSFSGERSNEQFF. The CDR3 region has the DNA TGCGCCAGCAGCTTTAGCGGGGAGAGGTCCAATGAGCAGTTCTTC. Using reference TRBV5-1 and TRBJ2-1 for the parts outside the CDR3, the full variable domain is KAGVTQTPRYLIKTRGQQVTLSCSPISGHRSVSWYQQTPGQGLQFLFEYFSETQRNKGNFPGRFSGRQFSNSRSEMNVSTLELGDSALYLCASSFSGERSNEQFFGPGTRLTVL.